These 13 T cell receptor beta chains were sequenced from one sample in a study of T cell responses to AZD1222 COVID-19 vaccine. The protocol was immunoSEQ multiplex PCR, while the TCRdb copy is restricted to in-frame clones and leaves out a portion. The data hold more than 75,000 clones, with about 91% observed a single time. The source was peripheral blood, collected on day 0 of AZD1222 vaccination. All receptors come from an adult in good health.

V usage is TRBV13 and J usage is TRBJ1-3; the D gene is possibly TRBD1 (5 bases). V shed 5 bases and J shed 3 bases, with 17 bases lying between them. The CDR3 has 16 residues. Germline loops: CDR1 PRHDT, CDR2 FYEKMQ (reference sequence). CDR3 coding DNA: TGTGCCAGCAGCCGGACCCTGGGGGAAATTGGAAACACCATATATTTT. It is translated as CASSRTLGEIGNTIYF.

The chain employs TRBV6-1 and TRBJ1-4, with D tentatively TRBD1 (6 bases). The V gene lost 1 base and the J gene lost 7 bases, with 10 bases spanning the gap. Germline assignment: CDR1 MNHNS and CDR2 SASEGT. The CDR3 covers 14 residues. The CDR3 nucleotides read TGTGCCAGCAGTGAAGGGGGGGCGCGTGAAAAACTGTTTTTT. It codes for CASSEGGAREKLFF.

The chain combines TRBV7-9 with TRBJ2-1; a possible D gene is TRBD1 (5 bases). Germline-derived CDR1 and CDR2 are SEHNR and FQNEAQ (reference sequence). V lost 3 bases and J lost 3, with 9 bases in between. The CDR3 length is 14 residues. Here the CDR3 reads CASSFTRDYNEQFF. The CDR3 nucleotides are TGTGCCAGCAGCTTCACCAGGGACTACAATGAGCAGTTCTTC.

This sequence joins TRBV7-6 and TRBJ1-5; possibly TRBD1 for D (6 bases). V lost 5 bases and J 0 bases, leaving 20 bases between the germline ends. The germline V gene has CDR1 SGHVS and CDR2 FNYEAQ. CDR3 size: 18 residues. DNA of the CDR3: TGTGCCAGCAGCCGATGGCCCGAGGGGGGTTATAGCAATCAGCCCCAGCATTTT. This gives the protein CASSRWPEGGYSNQPQHF. Variable domain in full (rest from reference TRBV7-6 and TRBJ1-5): GAGVSQSPRYKVTKRGQDVALRCDPISGHVSLYWYRQALGQGPEFLTYFNYEAQQDKSGLPNDRFSAERPEGSISTLTIQRTEQRDSAMYRCASSRWPEGGYSNQPQHFGDGTRLSIL.

This clone has only one observation. The V and J genes are TRBV7-9 and TRBJ1-1; 7 bases map to TRBD1. The CDR3 consists of 16 residues. V shed 5 bases, J shed 6 bases, and the junction held 15 bases outside the gene matches. In germline, CDR1 is SEHNR, CDR2 FQNEAQ (reference sequence). DNA of the CDR3: TGTGCCAGCAGCCCGAGACAGGGTACCCGCCGGCCTGAAGCTTTCTTT. This sequence encodes CASSPRQGTRRPEAFF.

The chain carries TRBV2 and TRBJ1-1; D possibly corresponds to TRBD1 (5 bases). The CDR3 spans 14 residues. The V and J ends lost 8 bases and 1 base respectively, with 14 bases between them. CDR1 SNHLY and CDR2 FYNNEI come from the germline V gene. In nucleotides, the CDR3 is TGTGCCAGCGAAAAAGGGGCCCAGAACACTGAAGCTTTCTTT. The encoded protein is CASEKGAQNTEAFF.

V usage is TRBV28 and J usage is TRBJ2-1, with TRBD2 matching 10 bases. Germline V CDR1 and CDR2: MDHEN, SYDVKM. V was pared by 6 bases and J by 4 bases, with 9 bases of the junction left unmatched. The CDR3 sequence is 16 residues long. The CDR3 region has the DNA TGTGCCAGCAGGCCCGGGACTAGCGACTTATACAATGAGCAGTTCTTC. It specifies CASRPGTSDLYNEQFF.

This clone was seen once. The chain uses TRBV19 and TRBJ1-4, with D perhaps TRBD1 (5 bases). Looked up from germline, CDR1 is LNHDA and CDR2 is SQIVND (reference sequence). V was trimmed by 7 bases and J by 6 bases, leaving 21 bases between them. CDR3 length: 16 residues. The CDR3 DNA is TGTGCCAGTAACCCCCGACAGAACCAAGGGGATGAAAAACTGTTTTTT. Translation: CASNPRQNQGDEKLFF. The full variable domain, in which reference TRBV19 and TRBJ1-4 provide the parts outside the CDR3, is DGGITQSPKYLFRKEGQNVTLSCEQNLNHDAMYWYRQDPGQGLRLIYYSQIVNDFQKGDIAEGYSVSREKKESFPLTVTSAQKNPTAFYLCASNPRQNQGDEKLFFGSGTQLSVL.

This clone was counted a single time. The J gene is TRBJ1-5, the V gene TRBV30; 10 positions agree with TRBD1. Germline CDR1 is GTSNPN and CDR2 is SVGIG (reference sequence). After removal of 4 bases from V and 5 bases from J, the junction contained 2 bases not matched to a gene. This CDR3 has 13 residues. CDR3 residues: CAWKGQGDQPQHF. In DNA form, the CDR3 reads TGTGCCTGGAAAGGACAGGGGGATCAGCCCCAGCATTTT. Based on the CDR3 plus reference TRBV30 and TRBJ1-5, the full variable domain is SQTIHQWPATLVQPVGSPLSLECTVEGTSNPNLYWYRQAAGRGLQLLFYSVGIGQISSEVPQNLSASRPQDRQFILSSKKLLLSDSGFYLCAWKGQGDQPQHFGDGTRLSIL.

CDR3 residues: CASGRGQEILYEQYF. CDR3 coding DNA: TGCGCCAGCGGCAGGGGACAAGAGATTCTTTACGAGCAGTACTTC. The chain is built from TRBV5-1 and TRBJ2-7, with D possibly being TRBD1 (6 bases). The CDR3 is made up of 15 amino acids. Trimming shortened V by 7 bases and J by 4 bases, and 21 bases separated the two germline ends. Germline assignment: CDR1 SGHRS and CDR2 YFSETQ.

J is TRBJ2-1 and V is TRBV7-2, with 11 nucleotides matching TRBD2. Germline V lookup: CDR1 SGHTA, CDR2 FQGNSA. The V and J ends lost 4 bases and 4 bases, in that order; junction bases with no gene match: 3. This CDR3 region has 15 residues. CDR3 sequence: CASSSTSGGYNEQFF. The DNA of the CDR3 is TGTGCCAGCAGCTCTACTAGCGGGGGATACAATGAGCAGTTCTTC.

The chain joins TRBV10-1 to TRBJ1-4; 9 bases are shared with TRBD1. CDR1 is WNHNN and CDR2 is SYGVQD in the germline V gene (reference sequence). The V and J ends lost 11 bases and 7 bases, in that order; junction bases with no gene match: 11. This CDR3 has 14 residues. DNA for the CDR3: TGCGCCGGGTTCCGGGACAGGGTAGGTGAAAAACTGTTTTTT. It yields the protein CAGFRDRVGEKLFF.

The chain is built from TRBV11-1 and TRBJ2-5; tentative D call: TRBD2 (5 bases). Trimming shortened V by 0 bases and J by 4 bases, and 12 bases separated the two germline ends. From germline, CDR1 is SGHAT and CDR2 FQDESV (reference sequence). This CDR3 region has 15 residues. CDR3 region: CASSLALASSETQYF. CDR3 DNA: TGTGCCAGCAGCTTAGCTCTAGCTAGTTCAGAGACCCAGTACTTC. Variable domain in full (rest from reference TRBV11-1 and TRBJ2-5): EAEVAQSPRYKITEKSQAVAFWCDPISGHATLYWYRQILGQGPELLVQFQDESVVDDSQLPKDRFSAERLKGVDSTLKIQPAELGDSAMYLCASSLALASSETQYFGPGTRLLVL.